The next 2 T cell receptor beta chains were all read from a single sample in a study of blood T cell repertoires in COVID-19. Assay used: immunoSEQ multiplex PCR; TCRdb lists only in-frame clones, some missing. In the table there are around 170,000 clones, about nine tenths of which are singletons. Sequenced sample: peripheral blood. These receptor sequences come from a woman aged 25 to 39 with acute or convalescent COVID-19.

Concerning this clone itself: A junction end diverges from the germline sequence, so it may reflect a read error. This rearrangement joins TRBV2 to TRBJ2-7; perhaps TRBD2 as D (6 bases). In germline, CDR1 is SNHLY, CDR2 FYNNEI. CDR3 size: 10 residues. The CDR3 sequence is CASRTTVADF. DNA of the CDR3: TGTGCCAGCAGGACGACAGTAGCGGACTTC.

The chain has TRBV30 and TRBJ2-2; possibly TRBD1 for D (6 bases). Per the germline V gene, CDR1 is GTSNPN and CDR2 is SVGIG (reference sequence). The CDR3 covers 12 residues. Trimming removed 1 base at V and 6 bases at J, with 6 bases between. DNA for the CDR3: TGTGCCTGGAGTGGGGGGCCCGGGGAGCTGTTTTTT. It encodes CAWSGGPGELFF.